This entry describes one T cell receptor (beta chain). Its matching antigen is unknown. The method was immunoSEQ multiplex PCR; TCRdb's version includes in-frame clones alone and lacks a portion of them. This sample has about 36,000 clones, with approximately 84% found just once. This CDR3 contains 14 residues. CDR1 is MNHNY, CDR2 SVGAGI, per germline (reference sequence). V shed 8 bases and J 7 bases; nucleotides not matched to a gene: 6. The sample originates from a study of monozygotic twins with cystic fibrosis. Overall study context: With about 16 PCR cycles, barcoded libraries came from about 2.9 micrograms of fragmented DNA.

Study outcomes and limitations: Low clonality (median roughly 0.0095) suggested a mostly naive repertoire. J usage was most co-twin-similar in 8 of 16 pairs, V in 13. Age, concordance and disease severity did not associate with shared CDR3 numbers.

Sample: blood. The TCR comes from a girl aged 2-10 years with cystic fibrosis. This sequence joins TRBV6-6 and TRBJ1-4; 11 bases agree with TRBD1. This chain's CDR3 is CASSRTGGSEKLFF. The CDR3, as DNA: TGTGCCAGCTCCCGGACAGGGGGCTCTGAAAAACTGTTTTTT.